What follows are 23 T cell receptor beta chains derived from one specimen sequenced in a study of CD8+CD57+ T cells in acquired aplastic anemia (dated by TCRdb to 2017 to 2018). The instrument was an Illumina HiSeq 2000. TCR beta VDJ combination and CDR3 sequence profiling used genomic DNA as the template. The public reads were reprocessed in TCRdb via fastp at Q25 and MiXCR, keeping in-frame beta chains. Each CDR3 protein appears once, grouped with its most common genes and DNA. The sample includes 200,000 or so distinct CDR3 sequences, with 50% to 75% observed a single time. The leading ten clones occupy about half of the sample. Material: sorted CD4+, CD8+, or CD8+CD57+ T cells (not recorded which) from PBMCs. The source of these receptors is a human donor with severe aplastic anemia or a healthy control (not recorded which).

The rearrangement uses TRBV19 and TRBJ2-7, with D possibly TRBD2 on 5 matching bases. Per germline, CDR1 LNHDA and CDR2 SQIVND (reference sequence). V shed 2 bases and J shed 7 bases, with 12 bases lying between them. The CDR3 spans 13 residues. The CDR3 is CASSITGAGEQYF. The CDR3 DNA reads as TGTGCCAGTAGTATAACGGGCGCGGGTGAGCAGTACTTC. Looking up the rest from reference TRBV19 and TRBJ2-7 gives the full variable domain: DGGITQSPKYLFRKEGQNVTLSCEQNLNHDAMYWYRQDPGQGLRLIYYSQIVNDFQKGDIAEGYSVSREKKESFPLTVTSAQKNPTAFYLCASSITGAGEQYFGPGTRLTVT.

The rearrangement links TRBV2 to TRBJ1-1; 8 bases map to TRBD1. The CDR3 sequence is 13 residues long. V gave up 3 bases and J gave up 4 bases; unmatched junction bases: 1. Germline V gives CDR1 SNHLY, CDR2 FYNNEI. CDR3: CASSDDRGTEAFF. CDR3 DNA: TGTGCCAGCAGTGATGACAGGGGCACTGAAGCTTTCTTT.

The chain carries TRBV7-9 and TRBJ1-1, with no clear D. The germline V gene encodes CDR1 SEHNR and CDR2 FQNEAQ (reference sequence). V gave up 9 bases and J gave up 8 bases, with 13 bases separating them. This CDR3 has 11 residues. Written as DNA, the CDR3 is TGTGCCAGTTTAACCGGAGGGGAAGCTTTCTTT. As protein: CASLTGGEAFF. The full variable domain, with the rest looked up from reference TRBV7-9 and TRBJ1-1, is DTGVSQNPRHKITKRGQNVTFRCDPISEHNRLYWYRQTLGQGPEFLTYFQNEAQLEKSRLLSDRFSAERPKGSFSTLEIQRTEQGDSAMYLCASLTGGEAFFGQGTRLTVV.

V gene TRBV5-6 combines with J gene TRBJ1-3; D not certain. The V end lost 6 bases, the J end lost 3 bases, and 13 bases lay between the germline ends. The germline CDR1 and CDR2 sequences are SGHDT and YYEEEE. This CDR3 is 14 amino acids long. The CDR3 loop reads CASTPTLSGNTIYF. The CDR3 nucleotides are TGTGCCAGCACCCCGACGCTGAGTGGAAACACCATATATTTT.

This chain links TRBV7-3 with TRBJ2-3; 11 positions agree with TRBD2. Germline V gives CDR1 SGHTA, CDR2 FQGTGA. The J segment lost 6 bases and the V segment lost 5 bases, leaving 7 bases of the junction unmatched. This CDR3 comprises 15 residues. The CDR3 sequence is CASSELAGVDDTQYF. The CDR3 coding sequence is TGTGCCAGCAGCGAACTAGCGGGAGTAGATGATACGCAGTATTTT.

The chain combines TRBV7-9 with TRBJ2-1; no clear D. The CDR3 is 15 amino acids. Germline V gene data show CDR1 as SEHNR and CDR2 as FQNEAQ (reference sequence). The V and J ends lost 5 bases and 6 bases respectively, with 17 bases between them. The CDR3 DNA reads TGTGCCAGCAGCCTGGACCTTTCAGTGAGCAATGAGCAGTTCTTC. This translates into CASSLDLSVSNEQFF.

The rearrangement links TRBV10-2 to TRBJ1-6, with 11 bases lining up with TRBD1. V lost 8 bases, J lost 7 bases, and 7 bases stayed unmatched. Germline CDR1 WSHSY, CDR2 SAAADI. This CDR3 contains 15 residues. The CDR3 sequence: CASQAGTGGNSPLHF. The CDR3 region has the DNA TGCGCCAGCCAGGCCGGGACAGGGGGGAATTCACCCCTCCACTTT.

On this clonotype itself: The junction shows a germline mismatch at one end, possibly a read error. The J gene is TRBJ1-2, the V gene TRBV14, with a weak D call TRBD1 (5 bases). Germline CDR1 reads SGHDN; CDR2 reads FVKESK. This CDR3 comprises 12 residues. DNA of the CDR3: TGTGCCAGCAGCCAAGGATTGGCACAGGTACGCTTC. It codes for CASSQGLAQVRF.

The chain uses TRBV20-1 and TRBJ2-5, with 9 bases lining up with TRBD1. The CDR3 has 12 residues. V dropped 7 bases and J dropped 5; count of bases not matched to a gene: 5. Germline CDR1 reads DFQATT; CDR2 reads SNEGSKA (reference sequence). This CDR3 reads CSVDRGGETQYF. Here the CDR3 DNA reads TGCAGTGTGGACAGGGGTGGGGAGACCCAGTACTTC.

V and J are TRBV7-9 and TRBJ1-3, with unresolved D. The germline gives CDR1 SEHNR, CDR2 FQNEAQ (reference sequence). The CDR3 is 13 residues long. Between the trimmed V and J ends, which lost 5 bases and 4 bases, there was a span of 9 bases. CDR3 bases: TGTGCCAGCAGCCCACATGAGGGAAACACCATATATTTT. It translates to CASSPHEGNTIYF.

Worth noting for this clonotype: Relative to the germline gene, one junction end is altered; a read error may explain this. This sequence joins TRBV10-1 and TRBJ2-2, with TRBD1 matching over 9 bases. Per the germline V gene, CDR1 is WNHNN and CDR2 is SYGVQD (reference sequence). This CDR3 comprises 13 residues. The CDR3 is CAILGDRAGELFF. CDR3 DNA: TGTGCCATTCTCGGGGACAGGGCCGGGGAGCTGTTTTTT.

Written as DNA, the CDR3 is TGTGCCACCAGTGACACGGGACAGTATTATGGCTACACCTTC. Encoded protein: CATSDTGQYYGYTF. V and J are TRBV24-1 and TRBJ1-2; 7 bases line up with TRBD1. J gave up 5 bases and V 4 bases, and 6 bases lay outside the gene matches. Germline V gene data show CDR1 as KGHDR and CDR2 as SFDVKD. The CDR3 sequence is 14 residues long.

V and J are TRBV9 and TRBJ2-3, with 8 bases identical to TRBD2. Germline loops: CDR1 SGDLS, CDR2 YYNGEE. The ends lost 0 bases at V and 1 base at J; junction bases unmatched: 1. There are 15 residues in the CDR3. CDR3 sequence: CASSVELAGTDTQYF. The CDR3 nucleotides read TGTGCCAGCAGCGTAGAACTAGCGGGCACAGATACGCAGTATTTT.

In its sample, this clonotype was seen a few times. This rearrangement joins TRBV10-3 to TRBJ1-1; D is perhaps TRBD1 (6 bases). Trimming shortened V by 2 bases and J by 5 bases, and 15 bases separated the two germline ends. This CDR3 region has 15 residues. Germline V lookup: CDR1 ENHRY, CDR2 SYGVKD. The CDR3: CAISEELPRGTEAFF. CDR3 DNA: TGTGCCATCAGTGAGGAACTCCCTAGGGGGACTGAAGCTTTCTTT.

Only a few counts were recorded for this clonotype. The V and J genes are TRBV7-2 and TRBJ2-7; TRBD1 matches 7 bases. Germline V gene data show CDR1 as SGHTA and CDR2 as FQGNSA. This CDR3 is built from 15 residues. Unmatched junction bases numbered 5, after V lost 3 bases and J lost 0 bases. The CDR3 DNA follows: TGTGCCAGCAGCTTCTCCGGGGACAGCTCCTACGAGCAGTACTTC. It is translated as CASSFSGDSSYEQYF.

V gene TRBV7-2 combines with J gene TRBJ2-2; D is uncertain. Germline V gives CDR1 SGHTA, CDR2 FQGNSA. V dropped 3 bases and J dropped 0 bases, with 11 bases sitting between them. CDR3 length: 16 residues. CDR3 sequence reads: CASSFAIPTNTGELFF. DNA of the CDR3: TGTGCCAGCAGCTTTGCGATTCCCACGAACACCGGGGAGCTGTTTTTT.

The CDR3 region is CASSYQRVYEQFF. The CDR3 region has the DNA TGTGCCAGCAGCTACCAGAGAGTTTATGAGCAGTTCTTC. The chain employs TRBV2 and TRBJ2-1, with D unclear. V was trimmed by 6 bases and J by 8 bases, leaving 14 bases between them. CDR3 length: 13 amino acids. The germline V gene has CDR1 SNHLY and CDR2 FYNNEI.

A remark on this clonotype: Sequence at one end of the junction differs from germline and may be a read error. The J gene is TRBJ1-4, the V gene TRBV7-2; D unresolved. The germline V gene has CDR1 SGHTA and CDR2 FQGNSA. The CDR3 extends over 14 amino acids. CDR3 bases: TGTGCCAGCAGCTTACTCACCCGGGAGGAAAAGCTGTTTTTT. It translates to CASSLLTREEKLFF.

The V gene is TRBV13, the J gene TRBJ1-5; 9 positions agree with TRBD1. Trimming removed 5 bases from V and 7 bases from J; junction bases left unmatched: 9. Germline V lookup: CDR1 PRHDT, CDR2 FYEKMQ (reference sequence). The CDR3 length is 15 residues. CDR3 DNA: TGTGCCAGCAGCATGGGACAGGGAAGTATCCAGCCCCAGCATTTT. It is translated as CASSMGQGSIQPQHF.

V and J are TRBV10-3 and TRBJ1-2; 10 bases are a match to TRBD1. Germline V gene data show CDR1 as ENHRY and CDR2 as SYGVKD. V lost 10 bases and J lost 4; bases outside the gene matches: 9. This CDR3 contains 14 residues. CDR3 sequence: CATEWDRGGYGYTF. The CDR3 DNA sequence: TGTGCCACTGAGTGGGACAGGGGCGGCTATGGCTACACCTTC.

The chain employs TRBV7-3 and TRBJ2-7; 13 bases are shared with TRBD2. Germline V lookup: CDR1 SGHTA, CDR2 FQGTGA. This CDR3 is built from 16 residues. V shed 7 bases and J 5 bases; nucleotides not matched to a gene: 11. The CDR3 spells CASNVGLAGADHEQYF. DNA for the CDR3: TGTGCCAGCAACGTAGGACTAGCGGGAGCAGACCACGAGCAGTACTTC.

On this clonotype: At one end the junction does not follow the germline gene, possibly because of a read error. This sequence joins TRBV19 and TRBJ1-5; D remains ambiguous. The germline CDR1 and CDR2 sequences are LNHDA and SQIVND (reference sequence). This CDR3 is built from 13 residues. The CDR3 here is CASSIGTYQPQHF. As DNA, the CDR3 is TGTGCCAGTAGTATAGGGACGTATCAGCCCCAGCACTTT.

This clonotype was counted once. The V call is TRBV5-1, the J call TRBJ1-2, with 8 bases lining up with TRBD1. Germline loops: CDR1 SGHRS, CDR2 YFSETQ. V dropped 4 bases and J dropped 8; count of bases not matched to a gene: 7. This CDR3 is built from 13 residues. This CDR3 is CASSVTGDGGYTF. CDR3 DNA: TGCGCCAGCAGCGTGACAGGGGATGGGGGCTACACCTTC.